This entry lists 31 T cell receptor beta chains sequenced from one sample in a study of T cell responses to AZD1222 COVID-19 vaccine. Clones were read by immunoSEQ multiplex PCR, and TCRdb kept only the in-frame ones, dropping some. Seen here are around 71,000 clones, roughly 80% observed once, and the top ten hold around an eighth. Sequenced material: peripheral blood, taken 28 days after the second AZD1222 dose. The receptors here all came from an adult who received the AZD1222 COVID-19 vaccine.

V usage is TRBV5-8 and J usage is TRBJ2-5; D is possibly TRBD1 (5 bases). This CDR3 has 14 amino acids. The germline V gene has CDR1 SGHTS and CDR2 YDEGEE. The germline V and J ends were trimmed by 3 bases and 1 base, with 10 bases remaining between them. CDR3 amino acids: CASSSRDLQETQYF. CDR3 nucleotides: TGTGCCAGCAGCTCCAGGGATCTCCAAGAGACCCAGTACTTC.

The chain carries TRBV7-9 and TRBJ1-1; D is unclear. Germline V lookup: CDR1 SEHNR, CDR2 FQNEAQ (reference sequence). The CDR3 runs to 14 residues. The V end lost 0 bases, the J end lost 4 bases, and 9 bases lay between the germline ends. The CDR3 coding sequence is TGTGCCAGCAGCTTAGCATCCGGGTCCACTGAAGCTTTCTTT. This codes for CASSLASGSTEAFF.

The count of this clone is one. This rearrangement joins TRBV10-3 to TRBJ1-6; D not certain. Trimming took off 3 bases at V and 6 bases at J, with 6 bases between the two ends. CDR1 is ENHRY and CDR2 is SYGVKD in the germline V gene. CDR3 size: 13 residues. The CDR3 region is CAISDGLNSPLHF. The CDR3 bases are TGTGCCATCAGTGACGGGCTTAATTCACCCCTCCACTTT.

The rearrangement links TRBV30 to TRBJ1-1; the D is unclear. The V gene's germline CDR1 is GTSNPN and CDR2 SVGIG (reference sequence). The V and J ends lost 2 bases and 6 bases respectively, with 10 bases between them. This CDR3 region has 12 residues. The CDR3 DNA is TGTGCCTGGAGTACGATGAGACCTGAAGCTTTCTTT. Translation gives CAWSTMRPEAFF.

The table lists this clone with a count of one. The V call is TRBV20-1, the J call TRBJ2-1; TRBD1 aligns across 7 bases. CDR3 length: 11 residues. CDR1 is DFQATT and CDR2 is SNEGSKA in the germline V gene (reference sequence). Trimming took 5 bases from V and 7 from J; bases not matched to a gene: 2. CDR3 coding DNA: TGCAGTGCTCAACAGGGGAATGAGCAGTTCTTC. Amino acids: CSAQQGNEQFF.

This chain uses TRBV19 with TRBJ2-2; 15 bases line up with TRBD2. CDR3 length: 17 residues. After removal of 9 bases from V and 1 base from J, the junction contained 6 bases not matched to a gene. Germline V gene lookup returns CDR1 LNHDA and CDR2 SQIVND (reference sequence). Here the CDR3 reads CARDPGLAGGNTGELFF. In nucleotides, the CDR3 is TGTGCCAGAGATCCGGGACTAGCGGGGGGGAACACCGGGGAGCTGTTTTTT. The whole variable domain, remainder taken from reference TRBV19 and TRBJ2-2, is DGGITQSPKYLFRKEGQNVTLSCEQNLNHDAMYWYRQDPGQGLRLIYYSQIVNDFQKGDIAEGYSVSREKKESFPLTVTSAQKNPTAFYLCARDPGLAGGNTGELFFGEGSRLTVL.

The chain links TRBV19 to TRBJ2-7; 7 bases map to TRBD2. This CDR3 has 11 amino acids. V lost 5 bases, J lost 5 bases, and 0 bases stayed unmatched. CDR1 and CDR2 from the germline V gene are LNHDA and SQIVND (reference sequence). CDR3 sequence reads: CASSRGDEQYF. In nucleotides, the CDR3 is TGTGCCAGTAGTCGGGGGGACGAGCAGTACTTC.

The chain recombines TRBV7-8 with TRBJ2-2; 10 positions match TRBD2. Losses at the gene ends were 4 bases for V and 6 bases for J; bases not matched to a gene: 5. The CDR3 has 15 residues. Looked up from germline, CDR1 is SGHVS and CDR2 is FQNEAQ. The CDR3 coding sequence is TGTGCCAGCAGCTCTAGCGGGGGACGAGCCGGGGAGCTGTTTTTT. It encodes CASSSSGGRAGELFF. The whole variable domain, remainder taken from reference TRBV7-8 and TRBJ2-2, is GAGVSQSPRYKVAKRGQDVALRCDPISGHVSLFWYQQALGQGPEFLTYFQNEAQLDKSGLPSDRFFAERPEGSVSTLKIQRTQQEDSAVYLCASSSSGGRAGELFFGEGSRLTVL.

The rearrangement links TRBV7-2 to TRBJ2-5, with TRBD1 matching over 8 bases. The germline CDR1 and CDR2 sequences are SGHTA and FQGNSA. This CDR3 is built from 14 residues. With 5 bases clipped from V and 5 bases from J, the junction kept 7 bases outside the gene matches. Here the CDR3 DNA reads TGTGCCAGCAGCCAAAGGACAGGGTTTGAGACCCAGTACTTC. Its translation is CASSQRTGFETQYF.

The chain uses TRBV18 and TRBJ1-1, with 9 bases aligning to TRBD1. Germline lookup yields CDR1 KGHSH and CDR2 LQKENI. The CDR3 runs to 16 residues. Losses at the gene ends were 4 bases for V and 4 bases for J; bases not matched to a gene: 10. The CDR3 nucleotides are TGTGCCAGCTCACAAGCGGGACAGGGAACTGGCACTGAAGCTTTCTTT. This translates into CASSQAGQGTGTEAFF.

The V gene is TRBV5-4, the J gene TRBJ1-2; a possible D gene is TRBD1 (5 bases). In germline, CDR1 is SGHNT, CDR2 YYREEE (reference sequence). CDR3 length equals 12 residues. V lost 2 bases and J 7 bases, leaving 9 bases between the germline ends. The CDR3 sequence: CASSFGTVGYTF. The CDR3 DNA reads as TGTGCCAGCAGCTTCGGGACGGTTGGCTACACCTTC.

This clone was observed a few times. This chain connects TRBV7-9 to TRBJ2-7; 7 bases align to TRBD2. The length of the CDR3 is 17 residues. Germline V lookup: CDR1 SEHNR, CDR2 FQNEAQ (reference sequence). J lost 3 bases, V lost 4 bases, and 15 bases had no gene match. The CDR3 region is CASSSSPGTISNYEQYF. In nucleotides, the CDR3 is TGTGCCAGCAGCTCCTCCCCCGGGACTATATCAAACTACGAGCAGTACTTC.

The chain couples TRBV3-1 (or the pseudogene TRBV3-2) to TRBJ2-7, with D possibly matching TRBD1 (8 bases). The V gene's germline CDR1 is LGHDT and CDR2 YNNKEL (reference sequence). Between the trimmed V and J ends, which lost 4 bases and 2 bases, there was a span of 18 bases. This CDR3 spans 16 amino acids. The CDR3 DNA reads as TGTGCCAGCAGCCCCAAAACAGGGGGGGCAACCTACGAGCAGTACTTC. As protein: CASSPKTGGATYEQYF.

Here the CDR3 DNA reads TGCGCCAGCAGCCAAGCAGGTACTAGCAACAATGAGCAGTTCTTC. This sequence encodes CASSQAGTSNNEQFF. The rearrangement joins TRBV4-1 to TRBJ2-1, with D tentatively TRBD2 (6 bases). The CDR3 loop spans 15 amino acids. The germline V gene encodes CDR1 MGHRA and CDR2 YSYEKL. V shed 1 base and J shed 5 bases, with 12 bases lying between them.

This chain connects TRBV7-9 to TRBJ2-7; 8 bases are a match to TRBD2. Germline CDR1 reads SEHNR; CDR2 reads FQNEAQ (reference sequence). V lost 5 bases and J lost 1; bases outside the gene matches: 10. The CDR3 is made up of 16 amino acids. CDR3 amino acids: CASSEVAGFSSYEQYF. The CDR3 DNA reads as TGTGCCAGCAGCGAAGTAGCGGGGTTTAGTTCCTACGAGCAGTACTTC.

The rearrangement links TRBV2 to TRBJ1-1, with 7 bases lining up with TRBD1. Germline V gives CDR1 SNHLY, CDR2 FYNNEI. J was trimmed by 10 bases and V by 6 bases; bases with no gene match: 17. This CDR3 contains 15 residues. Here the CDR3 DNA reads TGTGCCAGCAGGGAAACCAGACAGGGTCCCTTGGGAGCTTTCTTT. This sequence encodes CASRETRQGPLGAFF. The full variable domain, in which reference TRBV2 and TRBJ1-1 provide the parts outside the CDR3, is EPEVTQTPSHQVTQMGQEVILRCVPISNHLYFYWYRQILGQKVEFLVSFYNNEISEKSEIFDDQFSVERPDGSNFTLKIRSTKLEDSAMYFCASRETRQGPLGAFFGQGTRLTVV.

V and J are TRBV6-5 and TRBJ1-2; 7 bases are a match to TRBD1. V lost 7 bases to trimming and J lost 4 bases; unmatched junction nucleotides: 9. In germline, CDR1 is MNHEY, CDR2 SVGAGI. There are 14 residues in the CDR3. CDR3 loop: CASTPRTGFYGYTF. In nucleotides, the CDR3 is TGTGCCAGCACTCCCCGGACAGGTTTCTATGGCTACACCTTC.

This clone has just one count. This CDR3 is CASSPGQNYGYTF. The CDR3 DNA reads TGTGCCAGCAGCCCGGGACAGAACTATGGCTACACCTTC. The chain is built from TRBV11-2 and TRBJ1-2, with 7 bases lining up with TRBD1. J lost 2 bases, V lost 5 bases, and 2 bases had no gene match. The CDR3 is 13 residues long. CDR1 SGHAT and CDR2 FQNNGV come from the germline V gene.

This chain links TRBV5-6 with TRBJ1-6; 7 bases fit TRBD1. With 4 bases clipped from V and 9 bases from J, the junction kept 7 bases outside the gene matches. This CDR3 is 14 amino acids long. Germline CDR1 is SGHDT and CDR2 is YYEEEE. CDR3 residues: CASSPPTGSSPLHF. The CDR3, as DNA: TGTGCCAGCAGCCCACCGACAGGGAGTTCACCCCTCCACTTT. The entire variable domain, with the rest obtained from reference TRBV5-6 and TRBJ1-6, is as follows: DAGVTQSPTHLIKTRGQQVTLRCSPKSGHDTVSWYQQALGQGPQFIFQYYEEEERQRGNFPDRFSGHQFPNYSSELNVNALLLGDSALYLCASSPPTGSSPLHFGNGTRLTVT.

The CDR3 here is CASSLATGGSTDTQYF. DNA for the CDR3: TGTGCCAGCAGTTTAGCCACAGGGGGTAGCACAGATACGCAGTATTTT. The J gene is TRBJ2-3, the V gene TRBV27; 8 nucleotides agree with TRBD1. This CDR3 region has 16 residues. The V gene's germline CDR1 is MNHEY and CDR2 SMNVEV (reference sequence). Unmatched junction bases numbered 4, after V lost 2 bases and J lost 0 bases.

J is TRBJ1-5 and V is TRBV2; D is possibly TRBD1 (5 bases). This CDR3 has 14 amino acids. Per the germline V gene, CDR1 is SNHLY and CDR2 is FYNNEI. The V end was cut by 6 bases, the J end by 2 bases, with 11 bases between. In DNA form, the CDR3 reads TGTGCCAGCAGGGGCAGGGTTGGCAATCAGCCCCAGCATTTT. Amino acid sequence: CASRGRVGNQPQHF.

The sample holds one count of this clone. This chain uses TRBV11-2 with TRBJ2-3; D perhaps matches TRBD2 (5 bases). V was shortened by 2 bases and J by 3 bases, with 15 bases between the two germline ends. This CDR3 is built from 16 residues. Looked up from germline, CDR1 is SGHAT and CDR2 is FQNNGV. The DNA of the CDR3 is TGTGCCAGCAGCTTAAGCCGGGCGGGCCTAACAGATACGCAGTATTTT. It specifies CASSLSRAGLTDTQYF.

The CDR3 nucleotides read TGTGCCAGCAGCCGCACACCGGAGGGTGGAAACACCATATATTTT. This sequence encodes CASSRTPEGGNTIYF. This chain uses TRBV7-6 with TRBJ1-3; D remains ambiguous. Looked up from germline, CDR1 is SGHVS and CDR2 is FNYEAQ. The V and J ends lost 5 bases and 3 bases respectively, with 14 bases between them. This CDR3 spans 15 amino acids.

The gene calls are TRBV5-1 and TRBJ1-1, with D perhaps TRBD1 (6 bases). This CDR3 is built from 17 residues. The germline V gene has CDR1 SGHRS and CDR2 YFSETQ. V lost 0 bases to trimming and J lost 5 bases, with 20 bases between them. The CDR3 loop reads CASSLGSGGRRRTEAFF. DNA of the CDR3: TGCGCCAGCAGCTTGGGATCGGGGGGCCGTAGGAGAACTGAAGCTTTCTTT.

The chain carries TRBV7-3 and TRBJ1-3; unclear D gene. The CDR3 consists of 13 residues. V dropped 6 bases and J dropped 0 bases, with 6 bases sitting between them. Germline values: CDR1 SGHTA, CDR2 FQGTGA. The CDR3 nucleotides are TGTGCCAGCAGTTCAAACTCTGGAAACACCATATATTTT. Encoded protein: CASSSNSGNTIYF.

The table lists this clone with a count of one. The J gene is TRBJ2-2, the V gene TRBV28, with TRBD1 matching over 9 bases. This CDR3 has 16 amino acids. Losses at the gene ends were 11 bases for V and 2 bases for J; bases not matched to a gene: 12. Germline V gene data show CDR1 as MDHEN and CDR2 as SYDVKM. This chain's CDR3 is CAAGGQGIPNTGELFF. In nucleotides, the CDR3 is TGTGCCGCCGGGGGACAGGGTATCCCCAACACCGGGGAGCTGTTTTTT. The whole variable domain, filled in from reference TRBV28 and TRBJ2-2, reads DVKVTQSSRYLVKRTGEKVFLECVQDMDHENMFWYRQDPGLGLRLIYFSYDVKMKEKGDIPEGYSVSREKKERFSLILESASTNQTSMYLCAAGGQGIPNTGELFFGEGSRLTVL.

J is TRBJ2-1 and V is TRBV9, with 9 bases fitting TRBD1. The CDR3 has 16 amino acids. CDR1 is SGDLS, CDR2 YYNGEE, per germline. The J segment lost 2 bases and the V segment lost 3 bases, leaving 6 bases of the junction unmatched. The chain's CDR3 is CASSEPGQGPYNEQFF. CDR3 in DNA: TGTGCCAGCAGCGAGCCGGGACAGGGACCCTACAATGAGCAGTTCTTC.

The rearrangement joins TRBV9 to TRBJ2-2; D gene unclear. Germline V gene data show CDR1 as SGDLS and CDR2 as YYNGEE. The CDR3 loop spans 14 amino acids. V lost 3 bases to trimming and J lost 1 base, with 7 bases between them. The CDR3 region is CASSATQNTGELFF. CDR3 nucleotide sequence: TGTGCCAGCAGCGCGACGCAGAACACCGGGGAGCTGTTTTTT.

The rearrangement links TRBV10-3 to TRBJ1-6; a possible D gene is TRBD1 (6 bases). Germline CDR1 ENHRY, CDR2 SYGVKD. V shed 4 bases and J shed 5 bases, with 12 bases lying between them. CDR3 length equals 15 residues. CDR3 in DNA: TGTGCCATCAGTGGGTCACAGGGCAATAATTCACCCCTCCACTTT. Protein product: CAISGSQGNNSPLHF.

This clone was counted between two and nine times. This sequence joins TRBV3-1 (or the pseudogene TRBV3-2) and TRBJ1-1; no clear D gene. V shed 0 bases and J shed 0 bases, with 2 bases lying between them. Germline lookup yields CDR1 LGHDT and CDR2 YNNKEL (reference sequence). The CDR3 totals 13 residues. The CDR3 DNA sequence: TGTGCCAGCAGCCAAGATCTGAACACTGAAGCTTTCTTT. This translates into CASSQDLNTEAFF.

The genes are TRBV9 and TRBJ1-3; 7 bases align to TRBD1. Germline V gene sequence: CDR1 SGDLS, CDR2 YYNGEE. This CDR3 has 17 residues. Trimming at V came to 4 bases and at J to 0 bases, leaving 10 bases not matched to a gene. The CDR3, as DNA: TGTGCCAGCAGCTTTAGACAGGGTGGTATCTCTGGAAACACCATATATTTT. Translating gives CASSFRQGGISGNTIYF.